The T cell receptor beta chain described here comes from a study of read filtering for tumor transcriptome and immune sequencing. Whole-study context: Whole-transcriptome libraries were prepared after DNase treatment. RNA-seq yielded only roughly 75 to 1273 TCR reads, IR-seq about 3.5 to 11 million.

There are many counts of this clonotype. This library used approximately 0.4 ug RNA and molecular barcoded adaptors spanning alpha/delta and beta/gamma chains. TCRdb re-called the reads through MiXCR, storing one row per CDR3 protein. The data contain 100,000 to 150,000 distinct CDR3 sequences, over 10% of them singletons. The J segment lost 11 bases and the V segment lost 7 bases, leaving 8 bases of the junction unmatched. The CDR3 length is 12 residues. Looked up from germline, CDR1 is SNHLY and CDR2 is FYNNEI. The sequencing input was a population of CD138-negative cells sorted from bone marrow. The genes are TRBV2 and TRBJ1-1; 9 positions match TRBD1. The origin of this receptor is a donor aged 40 or older with multiple myeloma. This CDR3 reads CASNIGQGTAFF. CDR3 sequence (DNA): TGTGCCAGCAACATAGGACAGGGGACGGCTTTCTTT.